This TCR beta chain came from a study of shared clonotypes between healthy human individuals. Study outcomes and limitations: Shared clonotypes across all four donors exceeded non-shared ones in generation probability.

This clone was seen repeatedly, ten times or more. Its antigen is not identified. Profiled with immunoSEQ multiplex PCR; TCRdb holds only in-frame clones, not every one. The sample lists about 1 million clones; approximately 68% were seen once. The V gene end was trimmed by 5 bases and the J gene end by 1 base; junction bases not matched to a gene: 9. CDR1 and CDR2 from the germline V gene are LNHDA and SQIVND (reference sequence). The CDR3 covers 16 residues. The study drew its donors from healthy HIV-negative adults without recent acute infections or vaccinations. The specimen was memory CD4+ T cells sorted from blood. The subset: CD45RA-negative fraction. The sequence came from a man younger than 35 in good health. The chain couples TRBV19 to TRBJ1-1, with TRBD1 matching over 8 bases. The DNA of the CDR3 is TGTGCCAGTAGTCCCCGGACAGGGCTAGGGAACACTGAAGCTTTCTTT. Residues: CASSPRTGLGNTEAFF. The full variable domain, completed using reference TRBV19 and TRBJ1-1, is DGGITQSPKYLFRKEGQNVTLSCEQNLNHDAMYWYRQDPGQGLRLIYYSQIVNDFQKGDIAEGYSVSREKKESFPLTVTSAQKNPTAFYLCASSPRTGLGNTEAFFGQGTRLTVV.